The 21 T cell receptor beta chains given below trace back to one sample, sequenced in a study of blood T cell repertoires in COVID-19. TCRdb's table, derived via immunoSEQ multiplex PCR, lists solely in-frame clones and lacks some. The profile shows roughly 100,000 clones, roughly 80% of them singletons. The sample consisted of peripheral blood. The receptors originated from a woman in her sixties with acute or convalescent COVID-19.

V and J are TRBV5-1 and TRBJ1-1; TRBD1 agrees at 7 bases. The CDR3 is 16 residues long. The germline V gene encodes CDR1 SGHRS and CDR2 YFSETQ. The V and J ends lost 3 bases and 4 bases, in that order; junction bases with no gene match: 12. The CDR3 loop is CASSSPQQGYTTEAFF. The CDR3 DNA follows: TGCGCCAGCAGCTCGCCACAACAGGGGTATACCACTGAAGCTTTCTTT.

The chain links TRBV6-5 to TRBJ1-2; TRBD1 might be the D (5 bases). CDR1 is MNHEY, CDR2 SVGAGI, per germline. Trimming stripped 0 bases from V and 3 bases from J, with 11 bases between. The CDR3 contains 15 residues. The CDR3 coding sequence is TGTGCCAGCAGTTACTCGGTCAGGGAGGACTATGGCTACACCTTC. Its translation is CASSYSVREDYGYTF.

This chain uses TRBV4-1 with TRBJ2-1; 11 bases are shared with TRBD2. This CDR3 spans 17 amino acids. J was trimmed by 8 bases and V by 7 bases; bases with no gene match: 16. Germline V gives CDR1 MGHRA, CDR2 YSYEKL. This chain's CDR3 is CASTRMGIAGGIYEQFF. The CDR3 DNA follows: TGCGCCAGCACCCGGATGGGTATAGCGGGGGGGATATATGAGCAGTTCTTC.

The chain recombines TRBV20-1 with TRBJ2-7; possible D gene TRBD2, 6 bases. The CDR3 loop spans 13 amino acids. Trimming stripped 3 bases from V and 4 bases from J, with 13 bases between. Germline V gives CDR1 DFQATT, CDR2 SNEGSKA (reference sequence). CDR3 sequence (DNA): TGCAGTGCTAGTCGCGGGGAAGCTTACGAGCAGTACTTC. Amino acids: CSASRGEAYEQYF.

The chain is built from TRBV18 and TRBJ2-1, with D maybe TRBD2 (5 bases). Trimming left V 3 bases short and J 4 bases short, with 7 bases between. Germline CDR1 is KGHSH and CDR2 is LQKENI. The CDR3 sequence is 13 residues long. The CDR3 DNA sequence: TGTGCCAGCTCACCCGAGGGATACAATGAGCAGTTCTTC. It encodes CASSPEGYNEQFF. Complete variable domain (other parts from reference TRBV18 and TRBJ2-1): NAGVMQNPRHLVRRRGQEARLRCSPMKGHSHVYWYRQLPEEGLKFMVYLQKENIIDESGMPKERFSAEFPKEGPSILRIQQVVRGDSAAYFCASSPEGYNEQFFGPGTRLTVL.

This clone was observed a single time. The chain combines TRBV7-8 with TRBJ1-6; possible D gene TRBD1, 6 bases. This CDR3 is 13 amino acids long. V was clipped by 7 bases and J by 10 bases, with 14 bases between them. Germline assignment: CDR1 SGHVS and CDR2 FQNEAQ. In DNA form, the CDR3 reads TGTGCCAGCACAGCTCAGGGGCACTCACCCCTCCACTTT. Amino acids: CASTAQGHSPLHF.

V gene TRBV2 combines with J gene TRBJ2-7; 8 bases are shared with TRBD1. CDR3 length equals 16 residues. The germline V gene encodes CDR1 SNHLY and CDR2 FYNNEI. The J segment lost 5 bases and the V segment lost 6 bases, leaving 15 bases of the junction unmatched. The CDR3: CASRNRGALQADEQYF. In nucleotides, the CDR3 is TGTGCCAGCAGGAACAGGGGGGCTCTACAGGCCGACGAGCAGTACTTC.

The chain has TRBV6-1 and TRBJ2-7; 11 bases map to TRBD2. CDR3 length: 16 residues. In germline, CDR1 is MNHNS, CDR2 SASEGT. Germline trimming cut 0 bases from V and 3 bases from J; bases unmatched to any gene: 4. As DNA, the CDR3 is TGTGCCAGCAGTGAAGCGAAACTAGCGGGAGTCTACGAGCAGTACTTC. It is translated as CASSEAKLAGVYEQYF.

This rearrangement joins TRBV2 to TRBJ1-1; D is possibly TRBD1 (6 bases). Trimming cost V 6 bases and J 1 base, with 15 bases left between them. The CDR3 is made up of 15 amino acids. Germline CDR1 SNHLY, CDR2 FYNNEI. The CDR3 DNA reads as TGTGCCAGCAGGGGCCTACAGGGAGCGAACACTGAAGCTTTCTTT. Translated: CASRGLQGANTEAFF.

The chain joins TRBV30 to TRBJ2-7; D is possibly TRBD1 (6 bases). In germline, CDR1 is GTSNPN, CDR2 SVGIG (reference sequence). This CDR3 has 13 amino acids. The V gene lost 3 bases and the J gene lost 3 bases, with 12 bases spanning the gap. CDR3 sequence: CAWSGQYYYEQYF. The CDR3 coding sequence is TGTGCCTGGAGCGGACAGTACTACTACGAGCAGTACTTC.

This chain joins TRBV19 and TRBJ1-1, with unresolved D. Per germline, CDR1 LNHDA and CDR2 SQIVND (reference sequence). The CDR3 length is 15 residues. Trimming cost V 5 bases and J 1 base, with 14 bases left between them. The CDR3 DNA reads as TGTGCCAGTAGTTCCCGGGCCCGGGGGAACACTGAAGCTTTCTTT. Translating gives CASSSRARGNTEAFF.

CDR3 loop: CASNFGTVRDTQYF. In DNA, the CDR3 is TGTGCCAGCAATTTTGGGACAGTACGAGATACGCAGTATTTT. The chain combines TRBV6-5 with TRBJ2-3; 7 bases map to TRBD1. There are 14 residues in the CDR3. The trim removed 7 bases at V and 5 bases at J, leaving 9 bases unmatched. Germline-derived CDR1 and CDR2 are MNHEY and SVGAGI.

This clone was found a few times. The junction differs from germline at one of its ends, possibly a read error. The CDR3: CSVRVNSNEQYF. The CDR3 DNA is TGCAGCGTCAGGGTAAACTCCAACGAGCAGTACTTC. The J gene is TRBJ2-7, the V gene TRBV29-1; the D gene is possibly TRBD1 (5 bases). Germline V gives CDR1 SQVTM, CDR2 ANQGSEA. CDR3 length equals 12 residues.

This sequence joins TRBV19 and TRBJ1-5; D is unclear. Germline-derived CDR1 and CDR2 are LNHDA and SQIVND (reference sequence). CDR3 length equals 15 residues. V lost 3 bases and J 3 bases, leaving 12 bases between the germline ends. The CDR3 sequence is CASSMRFSPNQPQHF. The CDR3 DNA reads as TGTGCCAGTAGTATGAGGTTTTCCCCCAATCAGCCCCAGCATTTT.

The CDR3 nucleotides read TGTGCCAGCAGCCCTAGTGGGCAGGGAATGGAGCAGTACTTC. Protein sequence: CASSPSGQGMEQYF. The rearrangement links TRBV11-3 to TRBJ2-7; weak D call: TRBD1 (5 bases). V was shortened by 5 bases and J by 7 bases, with 18 bases between the two germline ends. The CDR3 length is 14 residues. Germline-derived CDR1 and CDR2 are SGHNT and YENEEA.

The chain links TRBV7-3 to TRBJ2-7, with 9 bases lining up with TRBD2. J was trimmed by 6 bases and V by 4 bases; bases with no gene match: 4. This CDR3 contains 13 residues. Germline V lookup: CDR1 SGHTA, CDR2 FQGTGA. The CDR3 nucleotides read TGTGCCAGCAGCTGGAATAGCGGGGGCGAGCAGTACTTC. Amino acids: CASSWNSGGEQYF.

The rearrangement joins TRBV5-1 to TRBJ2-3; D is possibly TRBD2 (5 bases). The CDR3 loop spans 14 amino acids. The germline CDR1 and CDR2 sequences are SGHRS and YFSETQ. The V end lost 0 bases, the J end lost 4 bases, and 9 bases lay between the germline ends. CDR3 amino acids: CASSLGTHPDTQYF. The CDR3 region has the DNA TGCGCCAGCAGCTTGGGGACTCACCCAGATACGCAGTATTTT.

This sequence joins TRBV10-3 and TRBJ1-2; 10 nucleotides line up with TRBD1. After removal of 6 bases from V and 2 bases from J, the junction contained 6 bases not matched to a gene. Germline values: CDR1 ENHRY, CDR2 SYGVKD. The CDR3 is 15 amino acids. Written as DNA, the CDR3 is TGTGCCATCAGGCCCGGGACAGGGGAAAACTATGGCTACACCTTC. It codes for CAIRPGTGENYGYTF.

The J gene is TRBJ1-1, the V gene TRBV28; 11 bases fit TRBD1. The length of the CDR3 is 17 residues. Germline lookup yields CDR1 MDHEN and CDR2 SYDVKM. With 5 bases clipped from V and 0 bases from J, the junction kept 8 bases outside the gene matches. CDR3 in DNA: TGTGCCAGCAGTCCCCTCGGGACAGGGGGGGTGAACACTGAAGCTTTCTTT. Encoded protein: CASSPLGTGGVNTEAFF.

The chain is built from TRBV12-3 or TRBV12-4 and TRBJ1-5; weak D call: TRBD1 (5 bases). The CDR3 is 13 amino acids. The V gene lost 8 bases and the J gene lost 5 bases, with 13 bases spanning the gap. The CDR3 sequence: CASGKKGDQPQHF. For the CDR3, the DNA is TGTGCCAGCGGAAAAAAAGGGGATCAGCCCCAGCATTTT.

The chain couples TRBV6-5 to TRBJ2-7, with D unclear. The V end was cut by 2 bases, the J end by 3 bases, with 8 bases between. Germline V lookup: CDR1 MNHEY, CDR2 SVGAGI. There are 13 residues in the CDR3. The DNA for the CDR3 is TGTGCCAGCAGTTACGGCCCGGGCTACGAGCAGTACTTC. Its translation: CASSYGPGYEQYF.